This TCR beta chain was captured in a study of blood T cells in healthy people across ages. The CDR3 totals 8 residues. Looked up from germline, CDR1 is GTSNPN and CDR2 is SVGIG (reference sequence). A sample-barcoded 5' primer and a J-beta primer mix were used in a second PCR of roughly 6 to 11 cycles. TCRdb called the 5' RACE reads again in MiXCR, with one record for every CDR3 protein. The repertoire has roughly 1.6 million distinct CDR3 sequences, roughly 30% of them found once; the top ten carry about 11%. This clonotype showed up just a few times. This receptor was identified in a woman aged 25 to 39 in good health. The chain links TRBV30 to TRBJ1-2; D not certain. Sequenced material: blood. CDR3 protein: CAWGGYTF. In nucleotides, the CDR3 is TGTGCTTGGGGTGGCTACACCTTC.